Listed below are T cell receptor beta chains from one sample, sequenced in a study of blood T cells in healthy people across ages. From the 5' RACE reads, TCRdb called clonotypes with MiXCR, one entry per CDR3 protein. The data show 1.2 million to 1.5 million distinct CDR3 sequences, around 55% seen once. The sequenced material came from blood. The receptor source for this set is a man aged 18 to 29 in good health. Each CDR3 is given without its conserved first and last residue. Expanded clones get a size class; other rows say once, few or many, or leave the size out.

v_call: TRBV4-3; clone_size: -; j_call: -; cdr3_aa: ASSQGVAGDNEQY
v_call: TRBV12-3/TRBV12-4; clone_size: -; j_call: TRBJ2-1; cdr3_aa: ASSFLTGNEQF
v_call: TRBV27; clone_size: -; j_call: TRBJ1-1; cdr3_aa: ASSAVSKTEAF
v_call: TRBV27; clone_size: few; j_call: TRBJ1-2; cdr3_aa: ASSIIGGWYGYT
v_call: TRBV29-1; clone_size: -; j_call: TRBJ2-5; cdr3_aa: SAGGPEQY
v_call: TRBV3-1; clone_size: few; j_call: TRBJ2-1; cdr3_aa: ASSQAGGRYHLQF
v_call: TRBV4-3; clone_size: few; j_call: TRBJ2-7; cdr3_aa: ASSQSAGGVNEQY
v_call: TRBV25-1; clone_size: -; j_call: TRBJ2-7; cdr3_aa: ASSDRRGSYEQY
v_call: TRBV7-2; clone_size: -; j_call: TRBJ1-1; cdr3_aa: ASSFPRFQGGANEAF
v_call: TRBV7-9; clone_size: -; j_call: TRBJ2-2; cdr3_aa: ASSLRGHSNTGELF
v_call: TRBV4-2; clone_size: -; j_call: TRBJ1-1; cdr3_aa: ASSQDTGLNTEAF
v_call: TRBV6-2/TRBV6-3; clone_size: few; j_call: TRBJ2-7; cdr3_aa: ASSTRQGGDEQY
v_call: TRBV12-5; clone_size: few; j_call: TRBJ2-1; cdr3_aa: ASGLNEQF
v_call: TRBV25-1; clone_size: -; j_call: TRBJ2-7; cdr3_aa: ASSEYTGSPPSYEQY